This T cell receptor (beta chain) was retrieved from a study of regulatory T cells in long-lasting Graves disease. Study conclusions and caveats: A greater number of public clonotypes (more than 2,500) was shared by persistent patients than by new patients (roughly 930).

The CDR3 is 16 residues long. The V gene end was trimmed by 1 base and the J gene end by 1 base; junction bases not matched to a gene: 3. The germline V gene encodes CDR1 SGHTA and CDR2 FQGNSA. About this clonotype itself: Its cognate antigen is unknown. This may be a read error: a much more frequent sequence differs by one nucleotide.

Time point in this sample: persistent/refractory GD, antithyroid drugs over 5 years with positive TRAb. After RNA was extracted from PBMCs, the TCR library was made from it. TCR beta libraries were built with iRepertoire HTBI primers and Arm-PCR of CDR3 regions. TCRdb recomputed calls from the multiplex PCR reads with MiXCR, one row per CDR3 protein. The table records about 460,000 distinct CDR3 sequences, around a fifth of them present only once. This sequence joins TRBV7-2 and TRBJ2-2; TRBD2 aligns across 7 bases. This sample comprised peripheral blood mononuclear cells (PBMCs), obtained when the disease was refractory, from a patient treated with antithyroid drugs. The sequence was obtained from a female donor with Graves disease. The CDR3 reads CASSLGASGNTGELFF. The CDR3 DNA follows: TGTGCCAGCAGCTTAGGGGCTAGCGGGAACACCGGGGAGCTGTTTTTT. The complete variable domain, with remaining parts taken from reference TRBV7-2 and TRBJ2-2, reads GAGVSQSPSNKVTEKGKDVELRCDPISGHTALYWYRQSLGQGLEFLIYFQGNSAPDKSGLPSDRFSAERTGGSVSTLTIQRTQQEDSAVYLCASSLGASGNTGELFFGEGSRLTVL.